These 12 T cell receptor beta chains share one sample of origin, sequenced in a study of blood T cell repertoires in COVID-19. The method was immunoSEQ multiplex PCR; TCRdb's version includes in-frame clones alone and lacks a portion of them. This table holds approximately 140,000 clones, roughly 88% found once. Material: PBMCs or T cells enriched from blood (not recorded which). These receptor sequences come from a woman in her twenties or thirties with acute COVID-19.

This clone appeared a single time. The chain carries TRBV7-2 and TRBJ2-7; 10 nucleotides match TRBD1. This CDR3 comprises 16 residues. V trimming: 1 base; J trimming: 3 bases; junction bases outside the gene matches: 6. Germline loops: CDR1 SGHTA, CDR2 FQGNSA. CDR3: CASSLVGGTGDYEQYF. The CDR3 region has the DNA TGTGCCAGCAGCTTAGTAGGGGGGACAGGGGACTACGAGCAGTACTTC.

This clone was picked up one time. The rearrangement uses TRBV7-9 and TRBJ2-1; D may be TRBD1 (6 bases). Germline V CDR1 and CDR2: SEHNR, FQNEAQ (reference sequence). The V gene lost 6 bases and the J gene lost 1 base, with 13 bases spanning the gap. CDR3 length: 15 residues. The CDR3 coding sequence is TGTGCCAGCAGTAGTTCCACAGGGTCCTACAATGAGCAGTTCTTC. Amino acid sequence: CASSSSTGSYNEQFF.

The gene calls are TRBV4-1 and TRBJ2-3; 8 bases align to TRBD2. V gave up 3 bases and J gave up 6 bases; unmatched junction bases: 17. CDR3 size: 18 residues. From germline, CDR1 is MGHRA and CDR2 YSYEKL. CDR3: CASSQPYGSAGVWDTQYF. The CDR3 DNA reads TGCGCCAGCAGCCAGCCGTATGGATCAGCGGGAGTTTGGGATACGCAGTATTTT.

The chain carries TRBV7-2 and TRBJ1-2, with D possibly matching TRBD1 (5 bases). The CDR3 runs to 17 residues. CDR1 is SGHTA, CDR2 FQGNSA, per germline. V lost 0 bases and J lost 1, with 15 bases in between. CDR3 DNA sequence: TGTGCCAGCAGCTTAGCGCTTGGGCAGGGTGTTAACTATGGCTACACCTTC. Protein: CASSLALGQGVNYGYTF.

This rearrangement joins TRBV27 to TRBJ2-7; 10 bases line up with TRBD1. The CDR3 spans 15 residues. V was pared by 6 bases and J by 4 bases, with 9 bases of the junction left unmatched. Germline loops: CDR1 MNHEY, CDR2 SMNVEV (reference sequence). The CDR3 here is CASSSRGTGEYEQYF. Written as DNA, the CDR3 is TGTGCCAGCAGCTCCCGGGGGACAGGGGAATACGAGCAGTACTTC.

The chain joins TRBV9 to TRBJ2-3, with TRBD1 identical over 7 bases. Germline CDR1 SGDLS, CDR2 YYNGEE. CDR3 length: 16 amino acids. V lost 3 bases to trimming and J lost 1 base; unmatched junction nucleotides: 8. The CDR3 protein is CASSASQGSGTDTQYF. DNA for the CDR3: TGTGCCAGCAGCGCGTCACAGGGGTCGGGCACAGATACGCAGTATTTT.

This chain joins TRBV12-3 or TRBV12-4 and TRBJ2-3; 8 bases match TRBD2. The ends lost 7 bases at V and 11 bases at J; junction bases unmatched: 11. The CDR3 is 13 amino acids. CDR3 amino acids: CASTPGASGWQYF. Here the CDR3 DNA reads TGTGCCAGCACCCCCGGAGCTAGCGGGTGGCAGTATTTT.

The chain combines TRBV2 with TRBJ2-2; TRBD1 matches 8 bases. This CDR3 is built from 16 residues. J lost 6 bases, V lost 6 bases, and 12 bases had no gene match. In germline, CDR1 is SNHLY, CDR2 FYNNEI. The CDR3, as DNA: TGTGCCAGCAGCGCCGACAGGGGAGAGTATTCCGGGGAGCTGTTTTTT. It is translated as CASSADRGEYSGELFF.

The V call is TRBV4-3, the J call TRBJ2-7, with D maybe TRBD2 (5 bases). The CDR3 sequence is 18 residues long. Trimming pared 1 base from V and 7 bases from J, leaving 26 bases between. The germline CDR1 and CDR2 sequences are LGHNA and YSLEER. The CDR3 loop is CASSQGWGLEPTGKEQYF. In DNA, the CDR3 is TGCGCCAGCAGCCAAGGGTGGGGTCTAGAGCCTACGGGGAAAGAGCAGTACTTC.

The chain recombines TRBV2 with TRBJ2-3; 13 bases line up with TRBD2. CDR1 and CDR2 from the germline V gene are SNHLY and FYNNEI. The CDR3 runs 17 residues. After removal of 10 bases from V and 4 bases from J, the junction contained 14 bases not matched to a gene. The CDR3 protein is CATKGLAGESPPDTQYF. CDR3 DNA sequence: TGTGCCACCAAAGGACTAGCGGGAGAATCCCCCCCAGATACGCAGTATTTT.

This clone is termed medium-sized (0.01 to 0.1%). The chain joins TRBV6-1 to TRBJ1-1; 7 bases map to TRBD1. V lost 3 bases to trimming and J lost 0 bases; unmatched junction nucleotides: 7. The CDR3 runs 16 residues. Germline CDR1 is MNHNS and CDR2 is SASEGT. The CDR3 sequence: CASSESAGGLNTEAFF. CDR3 nucleotides: TGTGCCAGCAGTGAGTCGGCAGGGGGGCTGAACACTGAAGCTTTCTTT.

The V and J genes are TRBV28 and TRBJ2-7, with a weak D call TRBD1 (6 bases). Germline lookup yields CDR1 MDHEN and CDR2 SYDVKM. The CDR3 covers 14 residues. Trimming shortened V by 3 bases and J by 0 bases, and 9 bases separated the two germline ends. The CDR3 DNA sequence: TGTGCCAGCAGTTTTCAGGGACACTCCTACGAGCAGTACTTC. Translated: CASSFQGHSYEQYF.